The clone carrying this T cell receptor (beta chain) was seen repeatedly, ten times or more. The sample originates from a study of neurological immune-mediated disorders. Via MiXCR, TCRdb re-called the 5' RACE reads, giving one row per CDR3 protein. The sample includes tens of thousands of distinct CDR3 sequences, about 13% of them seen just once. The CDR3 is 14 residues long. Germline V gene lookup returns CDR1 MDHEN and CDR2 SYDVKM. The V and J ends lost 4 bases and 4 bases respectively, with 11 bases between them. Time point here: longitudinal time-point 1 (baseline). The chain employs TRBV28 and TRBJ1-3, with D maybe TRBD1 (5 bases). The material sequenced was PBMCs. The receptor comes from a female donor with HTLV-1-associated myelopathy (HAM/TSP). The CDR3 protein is CASSSTRQGNTIYF. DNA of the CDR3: TGTGCCAGCAGTTCAACACGACAGGGAAACACCATATATTTT.